A selection of T cell receptor beta chains follows, all from one sample in a study of Ad26.COV2.S vaccination and SARS-CoV-2 variants. Assay used: immunoSEQ multiplex PCR; TCRdb lists only in-frame clones, some missing. This sample has about 680,000 clones; 89% occur once, and the top ten carry about 1.5%. Sequencing used peripheral blood, obtained in a trial of Ad26.COV2.S vaccine versus placebo. The source of these receptors is a person aged 18 to 59 who received the Ad26.COV2.S COVID-19 vaccine or a placebo. Each CDR3 is given with its conserved first and last residue. Fields, in order: J gene, V gene, D gene, clone size, CDR3 protein, CDR3 DNA. D genes are given only for firm matches. Clone size, where shown, is once, few, many, or a class for clones that have expanded.

TRBJ2-3 TRBV10-3 - once CATQSPRARTDTQYF TGTGCCACGCAATCGCCCAGGGCACGCACAGATACGCAGTATTTT
TRBJ2-5 TRBV3-1/TRBV3-2 - - CASSLEKTQYF TGTGCCAGCAGCCTTGAGAAGACCCAGTACTTC
TRBJ2-3 TRBV5-4 - - CASSDQRGRGITDTQYF TGTGCCAGCAGCGACCAAAGGGGGAGGGGTATCACAGATACGCAGTATTTT
TRBJ2-7 TRBV3-1/TRBV3-2 - - CASSRGRGYEQYF TGTGCCAGCAGCCGAGGAAGGGGCTACGAGCAGTACTTC
TRBJ2-1 TRBV18 - - CASSRSEPYNEQFF TGTGCCAGCTCACGTTCCGAACCCTACAATGAGCAGTTCTTC
TRBJ1-4 TRBV2 TRBD1 few CASGDRSYEKLFF TGTGCCAGCGGGGACAGAAGTTATGAAAAACTGTTTTTT
TRBJ2-2 TRBV20-1 - - CSASPTGGELFF TGCAGTGCTAGTCCTACCGGCGGGGAGCTGTTTTTT
TRBJ2-7 TRBV7-6 - - CASSLTSGSYEQYF TGTGCCAGCAGCTTAACGAGCGGGTCCTACGAGCAGTACTTC
TRBJ1-6 TRBV4-2 - - CASGSEGGRNSPLHF TGTGCCAGCGGGTCTGAGGGGGGGAGAAATTCACCCCTCCACTTT
TRBJ1-2 TRBV29-1 TRBD1 - CSVSPGTGSNYGYTF TGCAGCGTCTCCCCCGGGACAGGGAGTAACTATGGCTACACCTTC
TRBJ1-5 TRBV15 - - CATSRDLGAGQPQHF TGTGCCACCAGCAGAGATCTGGGGGCAGGGCAGCCCCAGCATTTT
TRBJ1-1 TRBV15 - - CATSREGLNTEAFF TGTGCCACCAGCAGAGAAGGGTTGAACACTGAAGCTTTCTTT
TRBJ2-7 TRBV19 TRBD2 few CAKTLAGKYEQYF TGTGCCAAAACCCTAGCGGGAAAGTACGAGCAGTACTTC
TRBJ1-5 TRBV19 TRBD1 - CASRWQGGNQPQHF TGTGCCAGTAGGTGGCAGGGGGGCAATCAGCCCCAGCATTTT
TRBJ2-2 TRBV5-6 TRBD1 - CASSLAGTGAGELFF TGTGCCAGCAGCTTGGCCGGGACAGGGGCCGGGGAGCTGTTTTTT
TRBJ1-2 TRBV12-3/TRBV12-4 - - CASSLSQLYGYTF TGTGCCAGCAGTTTAAGTCAGCTCTATGGCTACACCTTC
TRBJ2-3 TRBV9 - - CASSVGASDTQYF TGTGCCAGCAGCGTAGGGGCTTCAGATACGCAGTATTTT
TRBJ1-6 TRBV15 - - CATSSLRSPLHF TGTGCCACCAGCAGTCTGCGCTCACCCCTCCACTTT
TRBJ2-7 TRBV13 - - CASSLDRDEQYF TGTGCCAGCAGCTTAGATAGGGACGAGCAGTACTTC
TRBJ2-7 TRBV6-5 - - CASTDPQGNSYEQYF TGTGCCAGCACCGACCCCCAGGGAAACTCCTACGAGCAGTACTTC
TRBJ2-2 TRBV24-1 TRBD2 - CATSSRLAKNTGELFF TGTGCCACCAGTTCCCGACTAGCGAAGAACACCGGGGAGCTGTTTTTT
TRBJ1-2 TRBV7-2 TRBD1 - CASSKTGGPNGYTF TGTGCCAGCAGCAAGACAGGGGGCCCGAATGGCTACACCTTC
TRBJ2-1 TRBV5-1 - - CASSQGFNEQFF TGCGCCAGCAGCCAAGGTTTCAATGAGCAGTTCTTC
TRBJ1-5 TRBV5-5 TRBD1 - CASSLYTGEGQPQHF TGTGCCAGCAGCTTGTACACAGGGGAGGGTCAGCCCCAGCATTTT
TRBJ2-7 TRBV7-9 - - CASSSTETATYEQYF TGTGCCAGCAGCTCCACAGAGACAGCTACCTACGAGCAGTACTTC
TRBJ2-5 TRBV3-1/TRBV3-2 - - CASSQVLGGGLKTQYF TGTGCCAGCAGCCAAGTTTTGGGAGGGGGGTTGAAGACCCAGTACTTC
TRBJ2-2 TRBV7-2 - - CASSPSHNTGELFF TGTGCCAGCAGCCCCAGCCACAACACCGGGGAGCTGTTTTTT
TRBJ1-1 TRBV6-5 - - CASTLTVNTEAFF TGTGCCAGCACCCTGACAGTGAACACTGAAGCTTTCTTT
TRBJ1-4 TRBV9 - - CASSGRGNEKLFF TGTGCCAGCAGCGGCAGGGGTAATGAAAAACTGTTTTTT
TRBJ1-1 TRBV19 - - CASSTGHGFKEAFF TGTGCCAGTAGTACGGGACATGGTTTTAAGGAAGCTTTCTTT
TRBJ2-2 TRBV5-1 TRBD1 - CASSLDLGGLNTGELFF TGCGCCAGCAGCTTGGATTTAGGGGGCCTGAACACCGGGGAGCTGTTTTTT
TRBJ2-4 TRBV6-5 - - CASSKGQMGNIQYF TGTGCCAGCAGTAAGGGACAAATGGGGAACATTCAGTACTTC
TRBJ1-5 TRBV30 TRBD1 - CAWSAYGTDSNQPQHF TGTGCCTGGAGTGCATACGGGACAGATAGCAATCAGCCCCAGCATTTT
TRBJ2-6 TRBV7-9 TRBD1 - CASSSPTGQGNSGANVLTF TGTGCCAGCAGCTCTCCTACGGGACAGGGTAACTCTGGGGCCAACGTCCTGACTTTC
TRBJ2-1 TRBV30 - - CAWSGPNEQFF TGTGCCTGGAGTGGACCCAATGAGCAGTTCTTC
TRBJ2-3 TRBV7-6 - - CASSLAATDTQYF TGTGCCAGCAGCTTAGCCGCCACAGATACGCAGTATTTT